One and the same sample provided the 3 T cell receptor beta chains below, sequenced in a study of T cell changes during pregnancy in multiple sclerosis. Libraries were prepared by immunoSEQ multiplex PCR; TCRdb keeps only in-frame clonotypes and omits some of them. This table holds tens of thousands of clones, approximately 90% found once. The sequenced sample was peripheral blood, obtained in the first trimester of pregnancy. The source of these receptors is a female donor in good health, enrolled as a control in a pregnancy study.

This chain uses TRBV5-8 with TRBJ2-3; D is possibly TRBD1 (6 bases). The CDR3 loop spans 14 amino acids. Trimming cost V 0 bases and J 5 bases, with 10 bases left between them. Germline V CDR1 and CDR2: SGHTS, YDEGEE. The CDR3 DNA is TGTGCCAGCAGCTTGGGGACAGTCAAAGATACGCAGTATTTT. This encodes CASSLGTVKDTQYF.

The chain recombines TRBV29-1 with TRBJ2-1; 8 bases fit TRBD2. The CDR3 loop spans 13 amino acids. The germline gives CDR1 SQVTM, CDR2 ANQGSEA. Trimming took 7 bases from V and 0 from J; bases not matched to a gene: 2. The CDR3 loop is CSGGTSSYNEQFF. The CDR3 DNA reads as TGCAGCGGAGGGACTAGCTCCTACAATGAGCAGTTCTTC.

CDR3 region: CASSPRQATNYGYTF. CDR3 nucleotide sequence: TGCGCCAGCAGCCCCCGACAGGCCACTAACTATGGCTACACCTTC. This sequence joins TRBV4-3 and TRBJ1-2, with D possibly TRBD1 on 6 matching bases. Germline V CDR1 and CDR2: LGHNA, YSLEER. Deletions cut 4 bases from V and 0 bases from J, with 12 bases between. The CDR3 totals 15 residues.